This entry features one T cell receptor (beta chain) sequence. Its antigen is unknown. The CDR3 is 14 residues long. Germline CDR1 and CDR2: LGHDT and YNNKEL (reference sequence). V gave up 4 bases and J gave up 10 bases, with 19 bases separating them. The data derive from a study of T cell responses to AZD1222 COVID-19 vaccine. Study outcomes and limitations: As reported, nearly half of all spike-specific TCRs target variant regions that are unmutated.

Using immunoSEQ multiplex PCR, the repertoire was profiled, and TCRdb retains in-frame clones only, with some absent. This sample has 85,000 to 130,000 clones; about 86% occur once, and the top ten carry over 3%. This TCR came from an adult in good health. V and J are TRBV3-1 (or the pseudogene TRBV3-2) and TRBJ1-2; D remains unclear. Sequenced here: peripheral blood, sampled on day 0 of AZD1222 vaccination. Here the CDR3 DNA reads TGTGCCAGCAGCCCTCGTGTAGAGGGTTCGACCTACACCTTC. Its protein is CASSPRVEGSTYTF.